What follows are 4 T cell receptor beta chains derived from one specimen sequenced in a study of beta chain features in type 1 diabetes (dated by TCRdb to 2017 to 2018). The library was generated by the immunoSEQ multiplex PCR assay. The High Capacity cDNA Reverse Transcription Kit was used to reverse transcribe all of the isolated RNA, meaning that expressed TCRB transcripts were what got sequenced. TCRdb took over this immuneACCESS table, retaining in-frame rearrangements with V and J assigned. Such tables are incomplete; in checked studies, under half of the missing clones stem from an unresolved V gene, and the remainder is unexplained. This sample lists some 300,000 clones; about 8.5% were detected once. Under 1.3% of the sample goes to the ten largest clones. The sequencing sample was made of central memory CD4+ T cells from blood. The source of these receptors is a woman between 18 and 29 years old in good health.

This clone has just a few counts. The chain has TRBV10-3 and TRBJ2-5; D unclear. The CDR3 sequence is 13 residues long. Germline V CDR1 and CDR2: ENHRY, SYGVKD. V dropped 2 bases and J dropped 5 bases, with 9 bases sitting between them. CDR3 loop: CAISERAGETQYF. In DNA, the CDR3 is TGTGCCATCAGTGAGAGGGCTGGGGAGACCCAGTACTTC.

This clone was seen more than once but under ten times. The CDR3 DNA follows: TGTGCCAGCAGCCGGGGGGGGTCTTACGAGCAGTACGTC. It specifies CASSRGGSYEQYV. J is TRBJ2-7 and V is TRBV6-5; 8 bases are a match to TRBD2. CDR3 length: 13 amino acids. Germline V gene sequence: CDR1 MNHEY, CDR2 SVGAGI. V trimming: 6 bases; J trimming: 4 bases; junction bases outside the gene matches: 5.

This clone was seen more than once but under ten times. The rearrangement joins TRBV5-1 to TRBJ1-2; D is unresolved. The CDR3 spans 12 residues. Germline V gene sequence: CDR1 SGHRS, CDR2 YFSETQ. V dropped 5 bases and J dropped 8 bases, with 13 bases sitting between them. The CDR3 DNA reads TGCGCCAGCAGAAGGGATGGAGAAGGCTACACCTTC. Encoded protein: CASRRDGEGYTF.

Points on this clone: A read error is possible here, since a much larger clone lies one base away. Written as DNA, the CDR3 is TGTGCCAGCAGCATAATGGAGACCCAGTACTTC. Residues: CASSIMETQYF. The chain combines TRBV2 with TRBJ2-5; no firm D call. Germline CDR1 is SNHLY and CDR2 is FYNNEI. The CDR3 has 11 amino acids. Trimming removed 6 bases at V and 5 bases at J, with 7 bases between.